These 15 T cell receptor beta chains came from one sample sequenced in a study of cytotoxic CD8 clonotypes in ibrutinib-treated CLL. Sequencing was performed with immunoSEQ multiplex PCR; in TCRdb, only in-frame clones are kept and a portion is missing. The profile covers 150,000 or so clones, with roughly 90% appearing a single time and around 3% taken by the ten largest. This sample comprised PBMCs, obtained at disease progression, from a patient treated with ibrutinib. The receptors originated from a human donor with chronic lymphocytic leukemia.

This clone was found once. This sequence joins TRBV4-3 and TRBJ2-2; TRBD2 agrees at 7 bases. The ends lost 6 bases at V and 0 bases at J; junction bases unmatched: 7. Germline V CDR1 and CDR2: LGHNA, YSLEER. The CDR3 has 16 amino acids. The CDR3 DNA reads TGCGCCAGCAGGCCGGGGCTAGCGGCGAACACCGGGGAGCTGTTTTTT. Its protein is CASRPGLAANTGELFF.

The chain is built from TRBV6-6 and TRBJ2-3; no reliable D call. CDR1 is MNHNY, CDR2 SVGAGI, per germline (reference sequence). V was shortened by 0 bases and J by 1 base, with 11 bases between the two germline ends. The CDR3 runs 16 residues. The CDR3 DNA sequence: TGTGCCAGCAGTTACTCGGGCGAGCGCGGCACAGATACGCAGTATTTT. Translating it yields CASSYSGERGTDTQYF.

The rearrangement joins TRBV11-1 to TRBJ1-2, with 7 nucleotides matching TRBD1. The V gene's germline CDR1 is SGHAT and CDR2 FQDESV (reference sequence). J was trimmed by 2 bases and V by 5 bases; bases with no gene match: 14. This CDR3 comprises 17 residues. Here the CDR3 reads CASSPRTGDKSNYGYTF. The CDR3 bases are TGTGCCAGCAGCCCAAGGACAGGCGACAAATCCAACTATGGCTACACCTTC.

The chain is built from TRBV29-1 and TRBJ2-7; D is perhaps TRBD2 (5 bases). Trimming left V 0 bases short and J 3 bases short, with 12 bases between. The CDR3 is 14 amino acids. Germline V CDR1 and CDR2: SQVTM, ANQGSEA. The CDR3 here is CSVEDRGDNYEQYF. CDR3 sequence (DNA): TGCAGCGTTGAAGATCGGGGTGACAACTACGAGCAGTACTTC.

The rearrangement uses TRBV9 and TRBJ1-3; the D gene is possibly TRBD1 (5 bases). Looked up from germline, CDR1 is SGDLS and CDR2 is YYNGEE. Trimming left V 0 bases short and J 1 base short, with 8 bases between. The CDR3 runs 15 residues. CDR3 sequence (DNA): TGTGCCAGCAGCGTAGTGGGGGAATCTGGAAACACCATATATTTT. Translation: CASSVVGESGNTIYF.

V gene TRBV10-2 combines with J gene TRBJ2-7, with D possibly matching TRBD1 (6 bases). The CDR3 extends over 15 amino acids. Germline V gene data show CDR1 as WSHSY and CDR2 as SAAADI. Trimming stripped 3 bases from V and 0 bases from J, with 12 bases between. CDR3 nucleotides: TGCGCCAGCAGTGATTCAGGGGCCCCCTCCTACGAGCAGTACTTC. Residues: CASSDSGAPSYEQYF.

In DNA form, the CDR3 reads TGTGCCAGCAGCTTGGGAAGCGGATACTCCTACGAGCAGTACTTC. It codes for CASSLGSGYSYEQYF. The V call is TRBV4-2, the J call TRBJ2-7; D is possibly TRBD2 (5 bases). Germline V gene lookup returns CDR1 LGHNA and CDR2 YNFKEQ. V lost 5 bases and J lost 0, with 14 bases in between. The CDR3 covers 15 residues.

The V gene is TRBV19, the J gene TRBJ2-7, with TRBD2 matching 10 bases. The trim removed 8 bases at V and 7 bases at J, leaving 8 bases unmatched. The length of the CDR3 is 13 residues. Germline-derived CDR1 and CDR2 are LNHDA and SQIVND (reference sequence). The CDR3 DNA reads as TGTGCCAGTCGACTAGCGGGTACTGGGGAGCAGTACTTC. Protein product: CASRLAGTGEQYF.

V usage is TRBV18 and J usage is TRBJ2-1; TRBD1 is a possible D gene (6 bases). The germline V and J ends were trimmed by 5 bases and 0 bases, with 11 bases remaining between them. CDR1 and CDR2 (germline): KGHSH, LQKENI. The CDR3 has 15 amino acids. The CDR3 DNA reads as TGTGCCAGCTCATCCACAGGGAACTCCTACAATGAGCAGTTCTTC. This translates into CASSSTGNSYNEQFF. The full variable domain, rest sourced from reference TRBV18 and TRBJ2-1, is NAGVMQNPRHLVRRRGQEARLRCSPMKGHSHVYWYRQLPEEGLKFMVYLQKENIIDESGMPKERFSAEFPKEGPSILRIQQVVRGDSAAYFCASSSTGNSYNEQFFGPGTRLTVL.

The genes are TRBV10-3 and TRBJ2-7, with TRBD1 as a possible D gene (5 bases). Germline V CDR1 and CDR2: ENHRY, SYGVKD. V was pared by 0 bases and J by 3 bases, with 12 bases between. The CDR3 has 15 amino acids. This CDR3 reads CAISESGQLDYEQYF. Written as DNA, the CDR3 is TGTGCCATCAGTGAGTCGGGGCAGCTGGACTACGAGCAGTACTTC.

The chain joins TRBV7-9 to TRBJ2-3; tentatively, D is TRBD1 (5 bases). With 5 bases removed from V and 5 bases from J, the gap between germline ends came to 8 bases. CDR1 is SEHNR, CDR2 FQNEAQ, per germline (reference sequence). This CDR3 has 12 amino acids. CDR3 loop: CASSLTGDTQYF. The CDR3, as DNA: TGTGCCAGCAGCCTTACAGGAGATACGCAGTATTTT.

This sequence joins TRBV4-3 and TRBJ2-1; TRBD2 is a possible D gene (6 bases). Trimming shortened V by 7 bases and J by 7 bases, and 14 bases separated the two germline ends. This CDR3 comprises 13 residues. Looked up from germline, CDR1 is LGHNA and CDR2 is YSLEER. DNA for the CDR3: TGCGCCAGCAAGTGGTGGGGGGAAAATGAGCAGTTCTTC. Translated, it gives CASKWWGENEQFF.

The genes are TRBV25-1 and TRBJ2-1; 13 bases are a match to TRBD2. The CDR3 is 18 residues long. CDR1 is MGHDK, CDR2 SYGVNS, per germline. V lost 4 bases and J lost 6; bases outside the gene matches: 12. CDR3 bases: TGTGCCAGCAGTGCTAATTCAACTAGCGGGAGGGCGCGCAATGAGCAGTTCTTC. Translated: CASSANSTSGRARNEQFF.

The V call is TRBV25-1, the J call TRBJ2-7; D gene ambiguous. V was trimmed by 3 bases and J by 2 bases, leaving 8 bases between them. Per the germline V gene, CDR1 is MGHDK and CDR2 is SYGVNS. The CDR3 is 13 amino acids. Written as DNA, the CDR3 is TGTGCCAGCAGTGATATGGGAACCTACGAGCAGTACTTC. Amino acids: CASSDMGTYEQYF.

The chain couples TRBV9 to TRBJ1-2, with D maybe TRBD1 (5 bases). CDR3 size: 13 residues. The germline gives CDR1 SGDLS, CDR2 YYNGEE. Trimming took off 0 bases at V and 8 bases at J, with 11 bases between the two ends. For the CDR3, the DNA is TGTGCCAGCAGCGTAGGGGGCAGTAGGGGCTACACCTTC. It codes for CASSVGGSRGYTF.